This TCR beta chain comes out of a study of identical twins. Study observations and caveats: Twins' surplus sharing was weaker for beta out-of-frame sequences.

Template switching created a universal primer site, and the cDNA included unique molecular identifiers. TCRdb used MiXCR to reprocess the 5' RACE reads, holding one entry per CDR3 protein. The table includes about 690,000 distinct CDR3 sequences, around 6.1% detected once. This clonotype was counted between two and nine times. The antigen remains undetermined. Donors were all healthy Caucasians. This receptor was identified in a man between 18 and 29 years old in good health. The sequenced sample consisted of naive T cells sorted from blood.

CDR3 loop: CSARDNSLLAKNIQYF. Here the CDR3 DNA reads TGCAGTGCTAGAGATAACAGCTTACTAGCCAAAAACATTCAGTACTTC. The rearrangement joins TRBV20-1 to TRBJ2-4; D ambiguous. The CDR3 has 16 residues. V was pared by 0 bases and J by 0 bases, with 12 bases between. Germline V gene sequence: CDR1 DFQATT, CDR2 SNEGSKA (reference sequence).